Listed here are 14 T cell receptor beta chains from one sample, sequenced in a study of cytomegalovirus exposure and HLA in healthy donors. Primers included in the PCR were 60 Vbeta and 13 Jbeta primers. The data were produced by immunoSEQ multiplex PCR, yet TCRdb's version contains in-frame clones alone and is incomplete. This table has 75,000 to 100,000 clones, less than 70% appearing once. The sequenced material came from PBMCs. Receptors originate from a female donor in good health and CMV-seronegative.

This chain links TRBV18 with TRBJ1-1; TRBD1 is a possible D gene (5 bases). The CDR3 contains 15 residues. Per germline, CDR1 KGHSH and CDR2 LQKENI. Between the trimmed V and J ends, which lost 2 bases and 4 bases, there was a span of 14 bases. CDR3 coding DNA: TGTGCCAGCTCACCAGGGGTTCCAAGGGGCACTGAAGCTTTCTTT. Its translation is CASSPGVPRGTEAFF. Based on the CDR3 plus reference TRBV18 and TRBJ1-1, the full variable domain is NAGVMQNPRHLVRRRGQEARLRCSPMKGHSHVYWYRQLPEEGLKFMVYLQKENIIDESGMPKERFSAEFPKEGPSILRIQQVVRGDSAAYFCASSPGVPRGTEAFFGQGTRLTVV.

The V gene is TRBV25-1, the J gene TRBJ1-6, with TRBD1 matching 8 bases. CDR1 and CDR2 (germline): MGHDK, SYGVNS. V shed 4 bases and J 6 bases; nucleotides not matched to a gene: 5. The CDR3 has 15 residues. In DNA form, the CDR3 reads TGTGCCAGCAGTGGAGGGACAGGCTTTAATTCACCCCTCCACTTT. Its protein product is CASSGGTGFNSPLHF.

This clone was picked up a small number of times. The gene calls are TRBV19 and TRBJ2-1; 10 nucleotides line up with TRBD2. The CDR3 sequence is 15 residues long. J gave up 8 bases and V 6 bases, and 10 bases lay outside the gene matches. Germline loops: CDR1 LNHDA, CDR2 SQIVND (reference sequence). The DNA of the CDR3 is TGTGCCAGTAGCCCAATTCTAGCGGGAGTGGATGAGCAGTTCTTC. Translating gives CASSPILAGVDEQFF.

This clone appeared a few times. V gene TRBV5-5 combines with J gene TRBJ2-7; possible D gene TRBD2, 5 bases. Trimming pared 2 bases from V and 2 bases from J, leaving 14 bases between. The CDR3 is made up of 15 amino acids. The germline V gene has CDR1 SGHKS and CDR2 YYEKEE (reference sequence). CDR3 residues: CASSLRGNGAYEQYF. The DNA for the CDR3 is TGTGCCAGCAGCTTAAGAGGGAACGGAGCCTACGAGCAGTACTTC.

The V and J genes are TRBV1 and TRBJ2-1; TRBD2 is taken as the D call from the table, unchecked against the DNA. TRBV1 is a pseudogene. The CDR3 consists of 18 residues. The CDR3 here is CTSSQGVSGRKRYNEQFF. The CDR3 coding sequence is TGCACCAGCAGCCAAGGGGTGAGCGGGAGGAAACGCTACAATGAGCAGTTCTTC.

This clone was counted between two and nine times. This sequence joins TRBV30 and TRBJ1-1, with TRBD1 identical over 8 bases. V gave up 4 bases and J gave up 3 bases; unmatched junction bases: 7. Germline-derived CDR1 and CDR2 are GTSNPN and SVGIG (reference sequence). This CDR3 is 14 amino acids long. CDR3 residues: CAWIGTGRHTEAFF. The CDR3 nucleotides read TGTGCCTGGATCGGGACAGGTCGACACACTGAAGCTTTCTTT.

The rearrangement uses TRBV21-1 and TRBJ1-4. TRBV21-1 constitutes a pseudogene. CDR3 length: 16 amino acids. CDR3 sequence (DNA): TGTGCCAGCAGCTCTAATGGGAGGAGTTGGAATGAAAAACTGTTTTTT. It specifies CASSSNGRSWNEKLFF.

The J gene is TRBJ2-7, the V gene TRBV2; TRBD1 matches at 8 bases. The trim removed 3 bases at V and 3 bases at J, leaving 4 bases unmatched. The CDR3 runs to 14 residues. CDR1 is SNHLY, CDR2 FYNNEI, per germline. The CDR3 DNA follows: TGTGCCAGCAGTGAGACAGGGGTCTACTACGAGCAGTACTTC. It is translated as CASSETGVYYEQYF.

This clone has a single count. DNA of the CDR3: TGCGCCAGCAGCCCAGGCTCAGTAGTCCGCAATGAGCAGTTCTTC. Translation gives CASSPGSVVRNEQFF. V is TRBV4-1 and J is TRBJ2-1; unclear D gene. The germline V gene encodes CDR1 MGHRA and CDR2 YSYEKL. The CDR3 covers 15 residues. V was shortened by 4 bases and J by 6 bases, with 16 bases between the two germline ends.

This clone was picked up a small number of times. The V call is TRBV6-5, the J call TRBJ1-1; 9 nucleotides match TRBD1. Germline CDR1 is MNHEY and CDR2 is SVGAGI. The CDR3 covers 15 residues. After removal of 9 bases from V and 3 bases from J, the junction contained 11 bases not matched to a gene. CDR3 bases: TGTGCCAGTCATACAGGGGGCGCATCGGACACTGAAGCTTTCTTT. This encodes CASHTGGASDTEAFF.

The rearrangement uses TRBV7-9 and TRBJ1-1; D remains unclear. Germline values: CDR1 SEHNR, CDR2 FQNEAQ (reference sequence). The CDR3 is 14 residues long. V lost 1 base to trimming and J lost 2 bases, with 8 bases between them. CDR3 region: CASSLEVGNTEAFF. CDR3 nucleotide sequence: TGTGCCAGCAGCTTAGAGGTGGGCAACACTGAAGCTTTCTTT.

The chain employs TRBV14 and TRBJ1-1, with D possibly being TRBD1 (5 bases). This CDR3 is 15 amino acids long. Germline V lookup: CDR1 SGHDN, CDR2 FVKESK. V was pared by 2 bases and J by 4 bases, with 14 bases between. The CDR3 spells CASSQRSGLITEAFF. The CDR3 nucleotides read TGTGCCAGCAGCCAAAGGTCGGGACTCATCACTGAAGCTTTCTTT.

V and J are TRBV6-6 and TRBJ2-6, with 7 bases lining up with TRBD1. The CDR3 runs to 15 residues. After removal of 7 bases from V and 0 bases from J, the junction contained 3 bases not matched to a gene. From germline, CDR1 is MNHNY and CDR2 SVGAGI (reference sequence). DNA of the CDR3: TGTGCCAGCACCCGGGACAGCTCTGGGGCCAACGTCCTGACTTTC. This translates into CASTRDSSGANVLTF.

The chain employs TRBV6-5 and TRBJ2-7; TRBD2 matches 7 bases. Germline lookup yields CDR1 MNHEY and CDR2 SVGAGI. CDR3 length equals 15 residues. After removal of 0 bases from V and 2 bases from J, the junction contained 4 bases not matched to a gene. The DNA for the CDR3 is TGTGCCAGCAGTTACTCGATGCTAGCGGCCTACGAGCAGTACTTC. It yields the protein CASSYSMLAAYEQYF.